The rows below give T cell receptor beta chains drawn from one sample of a study of blood T cell repertoires in COVID-19. Sequenced by immunoSEQ multiplex PCR; TCRdb stores in-frame clones only, minus some. The sample has around 250,000 clones; approximately 90% are singletons. The material sequenced was PBMCs or T cells enriched from blood (not recorded which). These receptors were collected from a woman aged 25 to 39 with acute COVID-19. Both conserved end residues are part of each CDR3. D genes are given only for firm matches. The size of a clone is reported for some rows only, either as once, few or many, or as a class for expanded clones.

V,J,D,size,CDR3,DNA
TRBV6-5,TRBJ1-2,TRBD1,NA,CASSWTGEVVGGYTF,TGTGCCAGCAGTTGGACAGGGGAGGTGGTCGGTGGCTACACCTTC
TRBV10-3,TRBJ1-2,NA,NA,CATQSEGRYGYTF,TGTGCCACCCAGTCGGAGGGGAGGTATGGCTACACCTTC
TRBV5-1,TRBJ2-1,NA,once,CASSLDREQFF,TGCGCCAGCAGCCTGGACCGGGAGCAGTTCTTC
TRBV27,TRBJ1-2,NA,NA,CASSPTKQGYGYTF,TGTGCCAGCAGCCCAACTAAACAGGGCTATGGCTACACCTTC
TRBV15,TRBJ2-7,NA,NA,CATSRDRLDDSYEQYF,TGTGCCACCAGCAGAGATAGGCTAGACGACTCCTACGAGCAGTACTTC
TRBV27,TRBJ2-7,NA,NA,CASSFIWEQRGEQYF,TGTGCCAGCAGTTTTATTTGGGAGCAGCGCGGCGAGCAGTACTTC
TRBV10-3,TRBJ2-5,NA,NA,CAIKARDTQETQYF,TGTGCCATCAAAGCTCGGGACACCCAAGAGACCCAGTACTTC
TRBV24-1,TRBJ2-2,NA,NA,CATSDSPGELFF,TGTGCCACCAGTGATTCTCCCGGGGAGCTGTTTTTT
TRBV27,TRBJ2-1,TRBD2,NA,CASSLTSGSGNEQFF,TGTGCCAGCAGCCTGACTAGCGGGAGTGGGAATGAGCAGTTCTTC
TRBV5-6,TRBJ2-2,TRBD2,NA,CASSWGTSGAGELFF,TGTGCCAGCAGCTGGGGGACTAGCGGGGCCGGGGAGCTGTTTTTT
TRBV4-1,TRBJ2-7,TRBD2,NA,CASSMSGGPYEQYF,TGCGCCAGCAGCATGAGCGGGGGTCCCTACGAGCAGTACTTC
TRBV5-1,TRBJ2-5,TRBD1,NA,CASRQGTSGETQYF,TGCGCCAGCAGACAGGGGACCTCCGGGGAGACCCAGTACTTC
TRBV19,TRBJ2-7,NA,NA,CASSKGRDTEQYF,TGTGCCAGTAGTAAGGGCCGGGACACCGAGCAGTACTTC
TRBV27,TRBJ2-4,NA,NA,CASSGGLWAKNIQYF,TGTGCCAGCAGTGGGGGCCTCTGGGCCAAAAACATTCAGTACTTC
TRBV7-2,TRBJ2-5,TRBD2,NA,CASSPGLAGAQETQYF,TGTGCCAGCAGCCCCGGACTAGCGGGAGCCCAAGAGACCCAGTACTTC
TRBV6-2/TRBV6-3,TRBJ2-3,NA,NA,CASSSQGLFTDTQYF,TGTGCCAGCAGTTCGCAGGGTTTATTCACAGATACGCAGTATTTT
TRBV27,TRBJ2-6,NA,NA,CASSPTGYLPGANVLTF,TGTGCCAGCAGCCCGACAGGTTACCTTCCTGGGGCCAACGTCCTGACTTTC
TRBV27,TRBJ2-1,TRBD2,NA,CASSFLGSGVYNEQFF,TGTGCCAGCAGTTTCCTGGGCAGCGGGGTGTACAATGAGCAGTTCTTC
TRBV27,TRBJ1-2,TRBD1,NA,CASSFGTGYGYTF,TGTGCCAGCAGTTTCGGGACAGGCTATGGCTACACCTTC
TRBV19,TRBJ2-7,TRBD2,NA,CASRGLAEGTYEQYF,TGTGCCAGTAGGGGACTAGCGGAAGGAACCTACGAGCAGTACTTC
TRBV10-3,TRBJ2-3,TRBD1,once,CAISGQGPPADTQYF,TGTGCCATCAGTGGACAGGGGCCGCCGGCTGATACGCAGTATTTT
TRBV29-1,TRBJ1-1,TRBD1,NA,CSVDPQGSEAFF,TGCAGCGTTGACCCACAGGGGTCTGAAGCTTTCTTT
TRBV29-1,TRBJ2-3,TRBD1,NA,CSGGNRGSDTQYF,TGCAGCGGGGGGAACAGGGGTTCAGATACGCAGTATTTT
TRBV11-2,TRBJ2-3,TRBD2,once,CASSLAAGYTDTQYF,TGTGCCAGCAGCTTAGCAGCGGGATATACAGATACGCAGTATTTT
TRBV25-1,TRBJ2-5,NA,NA,CASSESVKYGPLQETQYF,TGTGCCAGCAGTGAATCGGTAAAGTATGGGCCGCTCCAAGAGACCCAGTACTTC
TRBV15,TRBJ2-1,TRBD2,NA,CATSGETSGRYNEQFF,TGTGCCACCAGCGGGGAGACTAGCGGGAGGTATAATGAGCAGTTCTTC
TRBV28,TRBJ1-2,TRBD1,NA,CASSPWTGYNYGYTF,TGTGCCAGCAGTCCCTGGACAGGGTACAATTATGGCTACACCTTC
TRBV6-2/TRBV6-3,TRBJ2-1,TRBD2,NA,CASSHTSGGISPYNEQFF,TGTGCCAGCAGCCACACTAGCGGAGGTATATCCCCCTACAATGAGCAGTTCTTC
TRBV19,TRBJ2-5,NA,few,CASSIGGGRGRQETQYF,TGTGCCAGTAGTATAGGGGGGGGCCGTGGGAGGCAAGAGACCCAGTACTTC
TRBV3-1/TRBV3-2,TRBJ1-1,NA,NA,CASSQGPGSPTNLF,TGTGCCAGCAGCCAAGGCCCCGGGAGCCCGACAAACCTCTTT
TRBV4-2,TRBJ2-3,NA,NA,CASSQAPGLRTNADTQYF,TGTGCCAGCAGCCAAGCCCCTGGACTAAGAACAAACGCAGATACGCAGTATTTT
TRBV18,TRBJ2-2,TRBD2,NA,CASSAQRDGELFF,TGTGCCAGCTCAGCTCAGCGGGACGGGGAGCTGTTTTTT
TRBV15,TRBJ2-7,TRBD2,NA,CATSRDPLAGGPSLDYEQYF,TGTGCCACCAGCAGAGATCCTTTAGCGGGAGGTCCCTCTCTGGACTACGAGCAGTACTTC
TRBV28,TRBJ2-7,TRBD1,NA,CASMWPGQGSYEQYF,TGTGCCAGCATGTGGCCGGGACAGGGGTCCTACGAGCAGTACTTC
TRBV11-2,TRBJ2-1,NA,once,CASRGQGPYSYNEQFF,TGTGCCAGCAGGGGGCAGGGGCCGTACTCCTACAATGAGCAGTTCTTC
TRBV18,TRBJ2-7,NA,NA,CASSPARDTYEQYF,TGTGCCAGCTCTCCGGCCCGGGACACCTACGAGCAGTACTTC
TRBV2,TRBJ2-3,TRBD1,many,CASSQGATDTQYF,TGTGCCAGCAGTCAGGGGGCTACAGATACGCAGTATTTT
TRBV7-9,TRBJ1-2,NA,NA,CASSLGQANYGYTF,TGTGCCAGCAGCTTAGGACAGGCGAACTATGGCTACACCTTC
TRBV7-2,TRBJ2-1,NA,NA,CASSLLASYNEQFF,TGTGCCAGCAGCTTATTGGCTAGCTACAATGAGCAGTTCTTC
TRBV5-1,TRBJ2-2,NA,NA,CASINSFANTGELFF,TGCGCCAGCATAAACAGCTTCGCGAACACCGGGGAGCTGTTTTTT
TRBV27,TRBJ2-7,NA,NA,CASSFPLGVGSYEQYF,TGTGCCAGCAGTTTTCCCTTAGGGGTGGGAAGCTACGAGCAGTACTTC
TRBV7-9,TRBJ1-4,NA,NA,CASSQDRTNEKLFF,TGTGCCAGCAGCCAGGACAGAACTAATGAAAAACTGTTTTTT
TRBV7-8,TRBJ2-7,NA,NA,CASSLGSYEQYF,TGTGCCAGCAGCTTAGGGAGCTACGAGCAGTACTTC
TRBV5-1,TRBJ2-1,TRBD2,NA,CASSQTSGTYNEQFF,TGCGCCAGCAGCCAGACTAGCGGGACATACAATGAGCAGTTCTTC
TRBV7-2,TRBJ1-4,TRBD1,NA,CASSFDRGGEKLFF,TGTGCCAGCAGCTTCGACAGGGGAGGAGAAAAACTGTTTTTT
TRBV30,TRBJ2-2,NA,NA,CAWRRDLTTGELFF,TGTGCCTGGAGGCGGGACTTAACCACCGGGGAGCTGTTTTTT
TRBV4-3,TRBJ1-5,TRBD1,NA,CASSPSTGVNQPQHF,TGCGCCAGCAGCCCGTCGACAGGGGTAAATCAGCCCCAGCATTTT
TRBV5-1,TRBJ2-7,NA,NA,CASSLGNDRSSYEQYF,TGCGCCAGCAGCTTGGGAAATGACAGGAGCTCCTACGAGCAGTACTTC
TRBV5-1,TRBJ1-4,TRBD1,NA,CASSLSGTANEKLFF,TGCGCCAGCAGCTTGTCGGGGACAGCAAATGAAAAACTGTTTTTT
TRBV5-8,TRBJ2-7,TRBD1,NA,CASSFRQGSSYEQYF,TGTGCCAGCAGCTTTCGACAGGGTTCCTCCTACGAGCAGTACTTC
TRBV13,TRBJ2-7,TRBD2,NA,CASLTSGRPLEQYF,TGTGCCAGCTTGACTAGCGGGAGGCCCCTCGAGCAGTACTTC
TRBV2,TRBJ2-1,TRBD2,NA,CASSEGTSENSYNEQFF,TGTGCCAGCAGTGAAGGGACTAGCGAGAATTCCTACAATGAGCAGTTCTTC
TRBV3-1/TRBV3-2,TRBJ1-5,NA,NA,CASSQEGRRDQPQHF,TGTGCCAGCAGCCAAGAGGGGAGAAGGGATCAGCCCCAGCATTTT